This T cell receptor (beta chain) was recovered during a study of blood T cell repertoires in COVID-19. Study context: Whether acute or convalescent, the COVID-19 samples came from the United States, Italy and Spain. In each case, the material was cDNA or gDNA derived from T cells, B-cell-depleted T cells, or PBMCs.

In the original processing: Estimation of nucleated cell counts relied on the amplification of reference gene primers. Assay used: immunoSEQ multiplex PCR; TCRdb lists only in-frame clones, some missing. That table gives V, J and clone size, and the DNA gave D and trimming. The table includes roughly 200,000 clones, more than 70% detected once. CDR1 is SGHRS and CDR2 is YFSETQ in the germline V gene. The CDR3 is 14 residues long. V gave up 2 bases and J gave up 4 bases; unmatched junction bases: 3. The sequencing input was peripheral blood. The chain uses TRBV5-1 and TRBJ1-2, with 9 bases matching TRBD1. The sequence derives from a woman aged 80 or older with active or convalescent COVID-19. CDR3 nucleotides: TGCGCCAGCAGCTTCGGACAGGGGCCCTATGGCTACACCTTC. Translation: CASSFGQGPYGYTF.